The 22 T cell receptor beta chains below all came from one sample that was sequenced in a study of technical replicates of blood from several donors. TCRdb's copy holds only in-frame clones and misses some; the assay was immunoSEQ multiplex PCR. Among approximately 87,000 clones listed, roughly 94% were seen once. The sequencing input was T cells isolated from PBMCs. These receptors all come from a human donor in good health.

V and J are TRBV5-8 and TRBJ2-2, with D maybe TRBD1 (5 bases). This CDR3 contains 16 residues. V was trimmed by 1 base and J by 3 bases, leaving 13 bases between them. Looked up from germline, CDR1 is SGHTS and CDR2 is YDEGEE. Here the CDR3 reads CASSLSETVYTGELFF. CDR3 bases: TGTGCCAGCAGCTTGTCCGAGACAGTCTACACCGGGGAGCTGTTTTTT.

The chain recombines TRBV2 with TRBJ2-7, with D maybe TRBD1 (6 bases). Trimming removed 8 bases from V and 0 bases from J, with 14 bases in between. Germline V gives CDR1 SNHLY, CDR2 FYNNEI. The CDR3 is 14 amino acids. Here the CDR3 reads CASRTEPSSYEQYF. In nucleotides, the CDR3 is TGTGCCAGCCGGACAGAACCATCCTCCTACGAGCAGTACTTC.

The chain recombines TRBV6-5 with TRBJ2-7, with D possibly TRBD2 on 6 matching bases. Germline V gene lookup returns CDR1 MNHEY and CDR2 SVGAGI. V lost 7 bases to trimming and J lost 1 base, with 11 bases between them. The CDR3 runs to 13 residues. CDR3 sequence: CASKGTPSYEQYF. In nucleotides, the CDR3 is TGTGCCAGCAAGGGGACTCCATCCTACGAGCAGTACTTC.

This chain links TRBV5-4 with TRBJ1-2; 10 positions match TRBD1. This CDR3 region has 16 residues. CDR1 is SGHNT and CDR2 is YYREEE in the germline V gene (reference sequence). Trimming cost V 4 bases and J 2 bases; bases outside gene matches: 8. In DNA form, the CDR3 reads TGTGCCAGCAGCAGCACGGGACAGGGGATAAACTATGGCTACACCTTC. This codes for CASSSTGQGINYGYTF.

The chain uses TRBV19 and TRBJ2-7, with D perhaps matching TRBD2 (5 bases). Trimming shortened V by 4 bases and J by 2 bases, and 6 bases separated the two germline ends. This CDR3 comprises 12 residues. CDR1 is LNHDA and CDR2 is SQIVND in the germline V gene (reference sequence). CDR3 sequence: CASSTGTYEQYF. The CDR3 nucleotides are TGTGCCAGTAGTACCGGGACCTACGAGCAGTACTTC.

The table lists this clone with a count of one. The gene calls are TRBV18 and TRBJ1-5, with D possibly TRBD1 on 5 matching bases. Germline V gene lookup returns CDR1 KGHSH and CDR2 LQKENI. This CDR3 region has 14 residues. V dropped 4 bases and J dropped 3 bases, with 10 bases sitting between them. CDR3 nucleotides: TGTGCCAGCTCACATAGACAGACCAATCAGCCCCAGCATTTT. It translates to CASSHRQTNQPQHF.

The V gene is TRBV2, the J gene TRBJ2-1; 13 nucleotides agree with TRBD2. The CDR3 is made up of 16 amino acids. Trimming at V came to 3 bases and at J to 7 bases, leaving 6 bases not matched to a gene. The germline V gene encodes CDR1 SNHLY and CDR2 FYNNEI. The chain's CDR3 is CASSEGLAGLGNEQFF. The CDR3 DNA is TGTGCCAGCAGTGAGGGACTAGCGGGGCTCGGGAATGAGCAGTTCTTC.

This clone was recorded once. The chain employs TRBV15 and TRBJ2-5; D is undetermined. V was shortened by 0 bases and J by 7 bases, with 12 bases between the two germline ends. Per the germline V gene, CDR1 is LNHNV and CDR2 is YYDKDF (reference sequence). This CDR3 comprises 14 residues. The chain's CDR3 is CATSRDLSTLTQYF. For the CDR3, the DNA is TGTGCCACCAGCAGAGATCTGAGTACCTTGACCCAGTACTTC.

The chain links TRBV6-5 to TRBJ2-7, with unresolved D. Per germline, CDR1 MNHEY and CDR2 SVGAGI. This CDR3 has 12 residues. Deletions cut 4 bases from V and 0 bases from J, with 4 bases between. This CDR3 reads CASSSISYEQYF. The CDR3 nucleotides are TGTGCCAGCAGTTCAATCTCCTACGAGCAGTACTTC.

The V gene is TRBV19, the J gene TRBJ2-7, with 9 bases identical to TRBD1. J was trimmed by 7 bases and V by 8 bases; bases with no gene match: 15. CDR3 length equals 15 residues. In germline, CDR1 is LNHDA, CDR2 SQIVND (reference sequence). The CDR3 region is CASSRRQGGDLEQYF. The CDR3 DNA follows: TGTGCCAGTTCGAGAAGACAGGGGGGGGATTTAGAGCAGTACTTC.

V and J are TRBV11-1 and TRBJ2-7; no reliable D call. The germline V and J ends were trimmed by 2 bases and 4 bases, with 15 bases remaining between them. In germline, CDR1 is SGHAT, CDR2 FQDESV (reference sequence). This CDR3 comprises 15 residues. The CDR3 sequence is CASSLTGAFQYEQYF. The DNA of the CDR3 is TGTGCCAGCAGCTTAACCGGAGCCTTCCAGTACGAGCAGTACTTC.

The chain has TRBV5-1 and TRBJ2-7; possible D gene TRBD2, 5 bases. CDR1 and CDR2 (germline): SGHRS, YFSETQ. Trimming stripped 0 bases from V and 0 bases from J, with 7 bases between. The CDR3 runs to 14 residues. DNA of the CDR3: TGCGCCAGCAGCTTGGAGCGGCCCTCCTACGAGCAGTACTTC. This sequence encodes CASSLERPSYEQYF. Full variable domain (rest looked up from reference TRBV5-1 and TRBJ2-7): KAGVTQTPRYLIKTRGQQVTLSCSPISGHRSVSWYQQTPGQGLQFLFEYFSETQRNKGNFPGRFSGRQFSNSRSEMNVSTLELGDSALYLCASSLERPSYEQYFGPGTRLTVT.

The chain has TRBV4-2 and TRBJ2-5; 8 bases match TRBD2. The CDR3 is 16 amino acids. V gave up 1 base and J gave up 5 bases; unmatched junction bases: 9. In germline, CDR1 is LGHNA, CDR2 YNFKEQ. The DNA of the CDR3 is TGTGCCAGCAGCCAAGTTACGGGAGGGCCGGGGGAGACCCAGTACTTC. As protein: CASSQVTGGPGETQYF.

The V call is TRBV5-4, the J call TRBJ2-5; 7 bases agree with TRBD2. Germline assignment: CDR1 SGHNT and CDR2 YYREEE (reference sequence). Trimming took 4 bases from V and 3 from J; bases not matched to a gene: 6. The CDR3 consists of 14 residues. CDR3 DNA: TGTGCCAGCAGCGGCTCCCGGGGGGAAGAGACCCAGTACTTC. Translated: CASSGSRGEETQYF.

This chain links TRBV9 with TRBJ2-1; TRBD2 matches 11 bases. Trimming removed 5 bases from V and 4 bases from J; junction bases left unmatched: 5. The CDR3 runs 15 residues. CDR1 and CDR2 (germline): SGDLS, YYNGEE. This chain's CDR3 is CASSAGTSGYNEQFF. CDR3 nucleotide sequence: TGTGCCAGCAGTGCCGGGACTAGCGGTTACAATGAGCAGTTCTTC.

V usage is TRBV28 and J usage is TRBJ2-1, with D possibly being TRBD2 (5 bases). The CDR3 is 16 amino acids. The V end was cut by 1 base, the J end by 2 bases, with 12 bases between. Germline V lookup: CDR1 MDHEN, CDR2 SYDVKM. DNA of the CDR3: TGTGCCAGCAGTTTATTTGTGGGAGTCGCCTACAATGAGCAGTTCTTC. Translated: CASSLFVGVAYNEQFF. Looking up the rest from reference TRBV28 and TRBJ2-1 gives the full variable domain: DVKVTQSSRYLVKRTGEKVFLECVQDMDHENMFWYRQDPGLGLRLIYFSYDVKMKEKGDIPEGYSVSREKKERFSLILESASTNQTSMYLCASSLFVGVAYNEQFFGPGTRLTVL.

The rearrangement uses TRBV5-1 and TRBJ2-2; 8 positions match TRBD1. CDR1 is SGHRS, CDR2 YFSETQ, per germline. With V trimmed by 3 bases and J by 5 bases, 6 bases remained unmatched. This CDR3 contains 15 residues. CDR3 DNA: TGCGCCAGCAGCTCAGGACAGGGAGTAACCGGGGAGCTGTTTTTT. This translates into CASSSGQGVTGELFF.

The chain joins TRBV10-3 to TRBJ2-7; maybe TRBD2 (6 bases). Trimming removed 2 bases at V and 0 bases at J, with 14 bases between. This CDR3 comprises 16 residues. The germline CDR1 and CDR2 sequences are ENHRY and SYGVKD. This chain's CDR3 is CAISEGGSESSYEQYF. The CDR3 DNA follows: TGTGCCATCAGTGAGGGGGGGAGCGAGAGCTCCTACGAGCAGTACTTC.

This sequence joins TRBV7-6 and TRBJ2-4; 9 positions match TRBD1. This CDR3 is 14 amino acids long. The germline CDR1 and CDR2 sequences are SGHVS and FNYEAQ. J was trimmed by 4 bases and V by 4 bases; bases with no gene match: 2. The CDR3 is CASSSGTGKNIQYF. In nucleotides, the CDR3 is TGTGCCAGCAGCTCCGGGACAGGGAAAAACATTCAGTACTTC.

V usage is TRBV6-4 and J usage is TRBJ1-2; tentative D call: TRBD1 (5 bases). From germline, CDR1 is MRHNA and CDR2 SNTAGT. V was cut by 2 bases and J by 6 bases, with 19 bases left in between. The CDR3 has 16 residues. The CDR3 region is CASSDQLISGLDGYTF. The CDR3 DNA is TGTGCCAGCAGTGACCAACTTATTTCAGGGCTGGATGGCTACACCTTC.

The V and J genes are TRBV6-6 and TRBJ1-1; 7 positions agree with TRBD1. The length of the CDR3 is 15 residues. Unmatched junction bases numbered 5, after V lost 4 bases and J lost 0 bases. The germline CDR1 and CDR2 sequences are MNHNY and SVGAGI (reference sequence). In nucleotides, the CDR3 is TGTGCCAGCAGTTCCGAACAGGGGCTGAACACTGAAGCTTTCTTT. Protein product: CASSSEQGLNTEAFF.

CDR3 coding DNA: TGTGCCAGCAGCGCGCTAGGTGGTGAAGCTTTCTTT. Its protein is CASSALGGEAFF. The V and J genes are TRBV5-6 and TRBJ1-1, with no clear D. The CDR3 length is 12 residues. The germline V gene encodes CDR1 SGHDT and CDR2 YYEEEE. Trimming left V 4 bases short and J 7 bases short, with 11 bases between.